This is a list of T cell receptor beta chains from one sample in a study of T-cell memory formation after mild COVID-19. TCRdb recomputed calls from the 5' RACE reads with MiXCR, one row per CDR3 protein. Of about 180,000 distinct CDR3 sequences listed, approximately 17% are singletons. Source material: PBMCs or a T cell subset sorted from them (not recorded which). These receptors came from a man younger than 35 who had mild COVID-19 (a few samples of this study predate the infection). Cell type and time point are not known. Each CDR3 is given with its conserved first and last residue. The order of the fields is D gene, clone size, J gene, V gene, CDR3 protein, CDR3 DNA. A D gene is named only where the DNA matches it firmly. Clone size is shown for a subset of rows, as once, few, many or a class of expanded clone.

D gene: TRBD1
clone size: few
J gene: TRBJ2-7
V gene: TRBV18
CDR3 protein: CASRPGQGAYEQYF
CDR3 DNA: TGTGCCAGCCGGCCGGGACAGGGGGCCTACGAGCAGTACTTC

D gene: TRBD2
clone size: NA
J gene: TRBJ2-1
V gene: TRBV5-1
CDR3 protein: CASSPWTSGGTRYNEQFF
CDR3 DNA: TGCGCCAGCAGCCCTTGGACTAGCGGGGGGACCAGATACAATGAGCAGTTCTTC

D gene: TRBD2
clone size: few
J gene: TRBJ2-1
V gene: TRBV7-8
CDR3 protein: CASSKLADPYNEQFF
CDR3 DNA: TGTGCCAGCAGCAAACTAGCGGATCCTTACAATGAGCAGTTCTTC

D gene: TRBD1
clone size: once
J gene: TRBJ1-1
V gene: TRBV6-2/TRBV6-3
CDR3 protein: CASRYRDRENTEAFF
CDR3 DNA: TGTGCCAGCAGGTACCGGGACAGGGAGAACACTGAAGCTTTCTTT

D gene: NA
clone size: few
J gene: TRBJ1-1
V gene: TRBV7-8
CDR3 protein: CASSFEVRTEAFF
CDR3 DNA: TGTGCCAGCAGCTTCGAGGTTCGCACTGAAGCTTTCTTT

D gene: NA
clone size: once
J gene: TRBJ1-1
V gene: TRBV5-6
CDR3 protein: CASRHRGPTEAFF
CDR3 DNA: TGTGCCAGCAGACATCGGGGGCCCACTGAAGCTTTCTTT

D gene: NA
clone size: many
J gene: TRBJ1-5
V gene: TRBV24-1
CDR3 protein: CATSDLLGRSYNQPQHF
CDR3 DNA: TGTGCCACCAGTGATTTGCTAGGGCGGTCTTACAATCAGCCCCAGCATTTT

D gene: NA
clone size: few
J gene: TRBJ1-1
V gene: TRBV2
CDR3 protein: CASIPGHTNTEAFF
CDR3 DNA: TGTGCCAGCATACCGGGACACACGAACACTGAAGCTTTCTTT

D gene: NA
clone size: NA
J gene: TRBJ2-5
V gene: TRBV9
CDR3 protein: CASSVAQSETQYF
CDR3 DNA: TGTGCCAGCAGCGTAGCTCAGTCGGAGACCCAGTACTTC

D gene: NA
clone size: few
J gene: TRBJ2-7
V gene: TRBV6-5
CDR3 protein: CASSYWKGARTYEQYF
CDR3 DNA: TGTGCCAGCAGTTACTGGAAGGGAGCCCGCACCTACGAGCAGTACTTC

D gene: TRBD1
clone size: few
J gene: TRBJ2-4
V gene: TRBV2
CDR3 protein: CASSRDSSGIQYF
CDR3 DNA: TGTGCCAGCAGTCGGGACAGCTCCGGCATTCAGTACTTC

D gene: NA
clone size: few
J gene: TRBJ1-5
V gene: TRBV7-2
CDR3 protein: CASSLDVGSSRRPQHF
CDR3 DNA: TGTGCCAGCAGCTTAGATGTCGGGTCCAGTCGAAGGCCCCAGCATTTT

D gene: TRBD1
clone size: NA
J gene: TRBJ1-1
V gene: TRBV6-2/TRBV6-3
CDR3 protein: CGTTGPDFTEAFF
CDR3 DNA: TGTGGGACGACAGGGCCCGACTTCACTGAAGCTTTCTTT

D gene: NA
clone size: once
J gene: TRBJ2-3
V gene: TRBV15
CDR3 protein: CATSRGNGLDTQYF
CDR3 DNA: TGTGCCACCAGCAGAGGGAACGGGCTGGATACGCAGTATTTT

D gene: NA
clone size: few
J gene: TRBJ1-1
V gene: TRBV3-1
CDR3 protein: CASSRRTDNTEAFF
CDR3 DNA: TGTGCCAGCAGCCGGAGGACAGATAACACTGAAGCTTTCTTT

D gene: NA
clone size: NA
J gene: TRBJ1-4
V gene: TRBV6-5
CDR3 protein: CASRRGEREKLFF
CDR3 DNA: TGTGCCAGCCGGCGGGGCGAGCGTGAAAAACTGTTTTTT

D gene: NA
clone size: NA
J gene: TRBJ1-2
V gene: TRBV5-5
CDR3 protein: CASSPPSRAWEGYTF
CDR3 DNA: TGTGCCAGCAGCCCTCCCTCAAGAGCGTGGGAGGGCTACACCTTC

D gene: TRBD2
clone size: NA
J gene: TRBJ2-3
V gene: TRBV6-5
CDR3 protein: CASSSREGTDTQYF
CDR3 DNA: TGTGCCAGCAGTAGCCGGGAGGGCACAGATACGCAGTATTTT

D gene: TRBD2
clone size: many
J gene: TRBJ2-5
V gene: TRBV5-1
CDR3 protein: CASSLGGEETQYF
CDR3 DNA: TGTGCCAGCAGCTTGGGAGGGGAAGAGACCCAGTACTTC

D gene: NA
clone size: few
J gene: TRBJ2-5
V gene: TRBV4-2
CDR3 protein: CASSQGRKETQYF
CDR3 DNA: TGTGCCAGCAGCCAAGGCCGCAAAGAGACCCAGTACTTC

D gene: NA
clone size: few
J gene: TRBJ2-1
V gene: TRBV5-6
CDR3 protein: CASSLVGELNEQFF
CDR3 DNA: TGTGCCAGCAGCTTGGTCGGAGAACTCAATGAGCAGTTCTTC

D gene: NA
clone size: few
J gene: TRBJ1-1
V gene: TRBV30
CDR3 protein: CAWRREWGTEAFF
CDR3 DNA: TGTGCCTGGAGACGTGAATGGGGAACTGAAGCTTTCTTT

D gene: NA
clone size: NA
J gene: TRBJ1-1
V gene: TRBV18
CDR3 protein: CASSPPSGSEAFF
CDR3 DNA: TGTGCCAGCTCACCACCGTCAGGTAGTGAAGCTTTCTTT

D gene: NA
clone size: few
J gene: TRBJ2-3
V gene: TRBV24-1
CDR3 protein: CATSDFLGMAQYF
CDR3 DNA: TGTGCCACCAGTGATTTCTTAGGTATGGCGCAGTATTTT

D gene: NA
clone size: NA
J gene: TRBJ2-3
V gene: TRBV7-2
CDR3 protein: CASSLRTADTDTQYF
CDR3 DNA: TGTGCCAGCAGCTTAAGGACAGCGGACACAGATACGCAGTATTTT

D gene: NA
clone size: NA
J gene: TRBJ2-5
V gene: TRBV7-2
CDR3 protein: CASRLAFQETQYF
CDR3 DNA: TGTGCCAGCAGGCTAGCGTTTCAAGAGACCCAGTACTTC

D gene: TRBD1
clone size: few
J gene: TRBJ1-4
V gene: TRBV7-2
CDR3 protein: CASSADRGPYIPFF
CDR3 DNA: TGTGCCAGCAGCGCCGACAGGGGCCCGTATATTCCGTTTTTT

D gene: NA
clone size: few
J gene: TRBJ2-6
V gene: TRBV6-1
CDR3 protein: CASRPADPSGANVLTF
CDR3 DNA: TGTGCCAGCAGACCTGCGGACCCCTCTGGGGCCAACGTCCTGACTTTC

D gene: NA
clone size: few
J gene: TRBJ1-1
V gene: TRBV18
CDR3 protein: CASSPSEGPGPEAFF
CDR3 DNA: TGTGCCAGCTCACCCTCCGAGGGCCCTGGACCTGAAGCTTTCTTT

D gene: NA
clone size: NA
J gene: TRBJ1-1
V gene: TRBV5-1
CDR3 protein: CASSLSGRPEAFF
CDR3 DNA: TGCGCCAGCAGCTTGTCGGGCAGGCCTGAAGCTTTCTTT

D gene: TRBD1
clone size: NA
J gene: TRBJ2-1
V gene: TRBV20-1
CDR3 protein: CSARDLTGYYNEQFF
CDR3 DNA: TGCAGTGCTAGAGATTTGACAGGGTACTACAATGAGCAGTTCTTC

D gene: NA
clone size: few
J gene: TRBJ1-5
V gene: TRBV19
CDR3 protein: CASSWGVGQPQHF
CDR3 DNA: TGTGCCAGTAGTTGGGGGGTTGGTCAGCCCCAGCATTTT

D gene: NA
clone size: NA
J gene: TRBJ1-1
V gene: TRBV10-3
CDR3 protein: CAIRQGLNTEAFF
CDR3 DNA: TGTGCCATCAGACAGGGCCTGAACACTGAAGCTTTCTTT

D gene: TRBD2
clone size: NA
J gene: TRBJ2-3
V gene: TRBV7-9
CDR3 protein: CASSLTSGAAGDTQYF
CDR3 DNA: TGTGCCAGCAGTTTGACTAGCGGGGCCGCAGGAGATACGCAGTATTTT

D gene: NA
clone size: few
J gene: TRBJ2-3
V gene: TRBV9
CDR3 protein: CASSVGQLDTQYF
CDR3 DNA: TGTGCCAGCAGCGTAGGGCAACTAGATACGCAGTATTTT

D gene: TRBD2
clone size: NA
J gene: TRBJ2-5
V gene: TRBV20-1
CDR3 protein: CSADSGGAVETQYF
CDR3 DNA: TGCAGTGCCGATAGCGGGGGGGCAGTAGAGACCCAGTACTTC